The T cell receptor (beta chain) under discussion was sequenced for a study of blood T cell repertoires in COVID-19. In the study overall: COVID-19 samples, acute and convalescent, were from the United States, Italy and Spain.

The data were produced by immunoSEQ multiplex PCR, yet TCRdb's version contains in-frame clones alone and is incomplete. The table shows around 100,000 clones, with around 81% occurring only once. Trimming pared 3 bases from V and 7 bases from J, leaving 13 bases between. The CDR3 length is 14 residues. Per germline, CDR1 MNHNS and CDR2 SASEGT. Input material: peripheral blood. The V gene is TRBV6-1, the J gene TRBJ1-5; D perhaps matches TRBD1 (6 bases). The clonotype was recovered from a man aged 50 to 59 with active or convalescent COVID-19. The CDR3 DNA reads as TGTGCCAGCAGTGATTTGGGGGCTGGGCAGCCCCAGCATTTT. This sequence encodes CASSDLGAGQPQHF.